This TCR beta chain was captured by sequencing in a study of cytomegalovirus exposure and HLA in healthy donors. The study's findings and limits: A later analysis found common viral pathogens apparently linked to several of the most significant clusters. Most TCRs appeared rarely, but some public TCRs recurred in many donors.

Germline V gene data show CDR1 as SNHLY and CDR2 as FYNNEI. V was shortened by 5 bases and J by 4 bases, with 21 bases between the two germline ends. The CDR3 is made up of 17 amino acids. Details on this clone: Its antigen is unidentified.

Use of 60 Vbeta and 13 Jbeta primers characterized the PCR. Measured with immunoSEQ multiplex PCR; TCRdb has only the in-frame clones, and not every one. The table includes about 210,000 clones, over 75% detected once. The sequence was obtained from a woman in her forties or fifties in good health and CMV-seropositive. The chain links TRBV2 to TRBJ1-3; D is possibly TRBD1 (5 bases). Input material: PBMCs. CDR3 residues: CASSTRQLALSGNTIYF. The CDR3 DNA sequence: TGTGCCAGCAGTACTCGACAGCTTGCTCTTTCAGGAAACACCATATATTTT.